This T cell receptor beta chain was captured by sequencing in a study of cytomegalovirus exposure and HLA in healthy donors. Study conclusions and caveats: Investigators reported approximately 150 TCR beta chains as tied to cytomegalovirus. V- and J-gene trimming of TCR beta was linked (in a later analysis) to a missense DCLRE1C variant. The study found most TCR sequences rare, yet found some public TCRs in many donors. After further analysis at a later stage, 17,000 or so TCR beta sequences were associated with HLA alleles at 0.05 false discovery rate.

The CDR3 sequence is 13 residues long. Germline values: CDR1 SSHAT, CDR2 FNYEAQ (reference sequence). Regarding this clone: Its antigen is unidentified. One junction end disagrees with the germline gene, perhaps due to a read error.

Amplification used 60 Vbeta primers and 13 Jbeta primers. Profiling relied on immunoSEQ multiplex PCR, and the TCRdb table lists in-frame clones only, not all of them. The sample lists roughly 97,000 clones; approximately 85% were seen once. Sequenced material: PBMCs. This chain links TRBV7-7 with TRBJ2-7; 8 nucleotides match TRBD1. This TCR was sampled from a man aged 40-49 years in good health and CMV-seropositive. CDR3: CASSRDRGGEQYF. The CDR3 DNA sequence: TGTGCTAGCAGCCGCGACAGGGGTGGAGAGCAGTACTTC. Variable domain in full (rest from reference TRBV7-7 and TRBJ2-7): GAGVSQSPRYKVTKRGQDVTLRCDPISSHATLYWYQQALGQGPEFLTYFNYEAQPDKSGLPSDRFSAERPEGSISTLTIQRTEQRDSAMYRCASSRDRGGEQYFGPGTRLTVT.